Sequencing of this TCR beta chain was carried out in a study of immune cell composition in non-small cell lung cancer. For the study at large: Most cases were lung adenocarcinoma or squamous cell carcinoma.

Profiled with immunoSEQ multiplex PCR; TCRdb holds only in-frame clones, not every one. Here the sample spans some 2,000 clones, around three quarters being singletons. Worth noting for this clone: Its antigen is as yet unknown.

Broader study findings: Tumour-associated clones >0.5% occurred in roughly a third of adenocarcinomas, 75% of squamous. No significant correlation existed between pack-years smoked and tumour clonality.

Germline V CDR1 and CDR2: KGHSH, LQKENI. Trimming took 1 base from V and 0 from J, leaving 11 bases between them. The CDR3 consists of 16 residues. Normal lung was sampled as far from the tumour as possible, at least 3 cm. Template was genomic DNA from frozen, unsorted single-cell suspensions. The origin of this receptor is a human donor with non-small cell lung cancer. J is TRBJ2-3 and V is TRBV18; D unresolved. The source material was non-adjacent lung tissue. In DNA, the CDR3 is TGTGCCAGCTCACCACGGGCAGTAACTAGCACAGATACGCAGTATTTT. It codes for CASSPRAVTSTDTQYF.